This T cell receptor beta chain was retrieved from a study of cytomegalovirus exposure and HLA in healthy donors. General study findings and limits: Likely technical artifact: a cluster of highly shared sequence variants. What TCR beta sequences reportedly achieved was accurate prediction of HLA-A and HLA-B alleles in most subjects.

It was with 60 Vbeta and 13 Jbeta primers that the PCR ran. TCRdb keeps only in-frame clones here, not all; method: immunoSEQ multiplex PCR. The repertoire includes 180,000 or so clones, approximately 85% of them detected once, and about 9.3% sits in the top ten. This clone appeared a single time. The antigen is undetermined. The germline V gene encodes CDR1 SGHDN and CDR2 FVKESK. Trimming removed 5 bases from V and 3 bases from J; junction bases left unmatched: 9. CDR3 length: 15 residues. The sequencing sample was made of PBMCs. This chain connects TRBV14 to TRBJ1-1; 7 bases map to TRBD1. The TCR sequence derives from a man younger than 35 in good health and CMV-seropositive. The CDR3 loop reads CASSGHRGRDTEAFF. The CDR3 region has the DNA TGTGCCAGCAGCGGGCACAGGGGAAGGGACACTGAAGCTTTCTTT.